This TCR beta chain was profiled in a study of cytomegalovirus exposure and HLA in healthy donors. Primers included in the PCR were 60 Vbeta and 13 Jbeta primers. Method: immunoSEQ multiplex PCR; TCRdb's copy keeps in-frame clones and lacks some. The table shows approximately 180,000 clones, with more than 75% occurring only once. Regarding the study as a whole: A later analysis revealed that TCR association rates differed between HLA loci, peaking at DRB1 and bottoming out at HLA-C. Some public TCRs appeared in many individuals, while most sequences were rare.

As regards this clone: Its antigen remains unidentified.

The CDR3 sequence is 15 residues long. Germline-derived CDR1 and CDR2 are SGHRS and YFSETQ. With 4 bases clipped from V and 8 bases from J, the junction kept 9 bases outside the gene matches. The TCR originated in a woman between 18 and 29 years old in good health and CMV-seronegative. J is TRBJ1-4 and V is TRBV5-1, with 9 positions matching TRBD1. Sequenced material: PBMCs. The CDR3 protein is CASSPLDRGSEKLFF. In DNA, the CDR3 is TGCGCCAGCAGCCCGTTGGACAGGGGAAGCGAAAAACTGTTTTTT. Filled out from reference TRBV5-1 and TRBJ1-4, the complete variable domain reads KAGVTQTPRYLIKTRGQQVTLSCSPISGHRSVSWYQQTPGQGLQFLFEYFSETQRNKGNFPGRFSGRQFSNSRSEMNVSTLELGDSALYLCASSPLDRGSEKLFFGSGTQLSVL.